These T cell receptor beta chains were read from a single sample in a study of blood T cell repertoires in COVID-19. The method was immunoSEQ multiplex PCR; TCRdb's version includes in-frame clones alone and lacks a portion of them. Of approximately 170,000 clones listed, around 82% were seen once; the top ten hold 6.9%. The source material was peripheral blood. The source is a man older than 75 with COVID-19, enrolled during active disease. The CDR3 runs from the conserved cysteine through the conserved F or W. Fields, in order: clone size, V gene, J gene, D gene, CDR3 protein, CDR3 DNA. D genes are given only for firm matches. A row's size may be missing; if present it is once, few, many or a size class.

NA	TRBV5-4	TRBJ2-5	TRBD2	CASSSNSGGAEETQYF	TGTGCCAGCAGCTCAAATAGCGGGGGGGCCGAAGAGACCCAGTACTTC
NA	TRBV11-2	TRBJ2-7	TRBD2	CASSSSGVKQYF	TGTGCCAGCAGCTCTAGCGGGGTAAAACAGTACTTC
NA	TRBV9	TRBJ1-1	NA	CASSVVPDTEAFF	TGTGCCAGCAGCGTAGTCCCGGACACTGAAGCTTTCTTT
NA	TRBV19	TRBJ2-2	TRBD1	CASSSRGLNTGELFF	TGTGCCAGTAGCTCGAGGGGGCTTAACACCGGGGAGCTGTTTTTT
NA	TRBV12-5	TRBJ1-5	TRBD1	CASGSSYVGTGGDQPQHF	TGTGCTAGTGGCTCCAGTTACGTGGGGACAGGGGGCGACCAGCCCCAGCATTTT
NA	TRBV5-5	TRBJ2-3	TRBD1	CASSRKTGGYTDTQYF	TGTGCCAGCAGCAGAAAGACAGGGGGGTATACAGATACGCAGTATTTT
NA	TRBV5-1	TRBJ2-5	TRBD2	CASSSGLAGGQETQYF	TGCGCCAGCAGCTCAGGACTAGCGGGGGGGCAAGAGACCCAGTACTTC
NA	TRBV7-3	TRBJ2-5	TRBD2	CASSLSRGQETQYF	TGTGCCAGCAGCTTATCGCGGGGGCAAGAGACCCAGTACTTC
NA	TRBV6-5	TRBJ1-2	TRBD1	CASSHRDRDGYTF	TGTGCCAGCAGTCACCGGGACAGGGATGGCTACACCTTC
NA	TRBV7-3	TRBJ2-3	NA	CASSLILGGTDTQYF	TGTGCCAGCAGCTTAATACTCGGGGGAACAGATACGCAGTATTTT
NA	TRBV7-2	TRBJ2-7	NA	CASSPRQVSYEQYF	TGTGCCAGCAGCCCCCGACAGGTTTCCTACGAGCAGTACTTC
few	TRBV19	TRBJ1-5	NA	CASVGRGHSNQPQHF	TGTGCCAGTGTTGGACGAGGACATAGCAATCAGCCCCAGCATTTT
NA	TRBV12-3/TRBV12-4	TRBJ2-2	NA	CASTTTVFGELFF	TGTGCCAGCACCACGACAGTTTTCGGGGAGCTGTTTTTT
NA	TRBV28	TRBJ1-5	NA	CASSLLAGRGQPQHF	TGTGCCAGCAGTTTATTAGCGGGTCGAGGACAGCCCCAGCATTTT
NA	TRBV9	TRBJ2-7	TRBD1	CASSSRDSSYEQYF	TGTGCCAGCAGCTCTCGGGACAGCTCCTACGAGCAGTACTTC
once	TRBV5-1	TRBJ1-6	NA	CASGIQGDNSPLHF	TGCGCCAGCGGAATACAGGGAGATAATTCACCCCTCCACTTT
NA	TRBV5-1	TRBJ2-3	NA	CASSLQGTDTQYF	TGCGCCAGCAGCTTGCAGGGCACAGATACGCAGTATTTT
NA	TRBV11-1	TRBJ1-5	NA	CASSLMGAPTNQPQHF	TGTGCCAGCAGCTTAATGGGGGCCCCTACCAATCAGCCCCAGCATTTT
NA	TRBV7-9	TRBJ1-1	TRBD1	CASSLSGTGVAFF	TGTGCCAGCAGCCTCTCCGGGACAGGGGTCGCTTTCTTT
NA	TRBV18	TRBJ2-2	NA	CASSPSTFAANTGELFF	TGTGCCAGCTCACCCTCTACGTTTGCCGCGAACACCGGGGAGCTGTTTTTT
NA	TRBV12-3/TRBV12-4	TRBJ1-3	NA	CASSYSGNTIYF	TGTGCCAGCAGCTACAGTGGAAACACCATATATTTT
NA	TRBV10-3	TRBJ1-2	NA	CAISGGRAYGYTF	TGTGCCATCAGCGGAGGCCGAGCCTATGGCTACACCTTC
few	TRBV4-1	TRBJ1-6	NA	CASSQDTGGAPLHF	TGCGCCAGCAGCCAAGATACCGGGGGTGCACCCCTCCACTTT
NA	TRBV10-2	TRBJ1-2	NA	CASSAGGGYGYTF	TGCGCCAGCAGTGCTGGGGGCGGCTATGGCTACACCTTC
NA	TRBV2	TRBJ1-4	NA	CASSVSVSGEKLFF	TGTGCCAGCAGTGTGTCAGTTTCGGGTGAAAAACTGTTTTTT
NA	TRBV5-1	TRBJ2-1	TRBD2	CASSSPEGAGGTSPDEQFF	TGCGCCAGCAGCTCCCCGGAAGGGGCGGGGGGAACTAGCCCCGATGAGCAGTTCTTC
NA	TRBV4-2	TRBJ2-3	TRBD1	CASSQDRGTGGPLDTQYF	TGTGCCAGCAGCCAAGATCGGGGAACAGGGGGCCCCTTGGATACGCAGTATTTT
NA	TRBV4-1	TRBJ1-5	TRBD1	CASSLGQGIQPQHF	TGCGCCAGCAGCCTGGGACAGGGCATTCAGCCCCAGCATTTT
NA	TRBV7-2	TRBJ1-1	TRBD1	CASSLYRGVDTEAFF	TGTGCCAGCAGTTTATACAGGGGAGTAGACACTGAAGCTTTCTTT
NA	TRBV27	TRBJ1-3	NA	CASSLSGGIGDTIYF	TGTGCCAGCAGTTTATCGGGGGGTATTGGCGACACCATATATTTT
NA	TRBV7-9	TRBJ1-1	NA	CASSLDTANTEAFF	TGTGCCAGCAGCTTAGATACTGCGAACACTGAAGCTTTCTTT
NA	TRBV11-2	TRBJ2-3	TRBD2	CASSLLSGSGGARSTQYF	TGTGCCAGCAGCTTACTCTCAGGGAGCGGGGGGGCCAGGTCCACGCAGTATTTT
once	TRBV5-4	TRBJ1-1	NA	CASSYLFTGKGNTEAFF	TGTGCCAGCAGCTACCTCTTTACAGGTAAAGGGAACACTGAAGCTTTCTTT
NA	TRBV11-2	TRBJ1-6	NA	CASSLEPGISPLHF	TGTGCCAGCAGCTTAGAACCAGGAATATCACCCCTCCACTTT
NA	TRBV2	TRBJ2-1	TRBD1	CASRRGLGNEQFF	TGTGCCAGCAGGAGGGGGCTAGGCAATGAGCAGTTCTTC
NA	TRBV4-3	TRBJ1-1	NA	CASSQDHRRTMNTEAFF	TGCGCCAGCAGCCAAGATCACAGGAGGACTATGAACACTGAAGCTTTCTTT
NA	TRBV5-1	TRBJ1-6	TRBD1	CASSLGTGGDYNSPLHF	TGCGCCAGCAGCCTAGGGACAGGGGGCGACTATAATTCACCCCTCCACTTT
NA	TRBV18	TRBJ1-4	TRBD1	CASSPSGTGREKLFF	TGTGCCAGCTCACCTTCCGGGACAGGGAGGGAAAAACTGTTTTTT
once	TRBV2	TRBJ1-5	TRBD1	CASTASGGQPQHF	TGTGCCAGCACCGCTTCAGGGGGACAGCCCCAGCATTTT
NA	TRBV28	TRBJ1-2	TRBD1	CASSFRDSLNYGYTF	TGTGCCAGCAGCTTCCGGGACAGTCTCAACTATGGCTACACCTTC
NA	TRBV5-1	TRBJ2-1	NA	CASSQTEGEQFF	TGCGCCAGCAGCCAGACGGAGGGTGAGCAGTTCTTC
NA	TRBV6-2/TRBV6-3	TRBJ2-1	TRBD2	CASSSRGGRREQFF	TGTGCCAGCAGTTCCCGCGGGGGGCGCCGAGAGCAGTTCTTC
NA	TRBV5-1	TRBJ2-3	NA	CASNPGGAGTDTQYF	TGCGCCAGCAACCCTGGCGGGGCTGGCACAGATACGCAGTATTTT
NA	TRBV6-5	TRBJ2-5	NA	CATSGGFQETQYF	TGTGCCACCTCCGGAGGCTTCCAAGAGACCCAGTACTTC
NA	TRBV20-1	TRBJ2-1	NA	CSASAPGLRAYNEQFF	TGCAGTGCTAGTGCCCCCGGACTCCGGGCCTACAATGAGCAGTTCTTC
NA	TRBV18	TRBJ2-1	NA	CASSSYSGGANEQFF	TGTGCCAGCTCATCTTATAGCGGTGGGGCCAATGAGCAGTTCTTC
once	TRBV18	TRBJ2-2	NA	CASSPSSQGGNTGELFF	TGTGCCAGCTCACCATCGTCCCAGGGTGGGAACACCGGGGAGCTGTTTTTT
NA	TRBV7-7	TRBJ2-3	TRBD2	CASSAGTSGWDTDTQYF	TGTGCCAGCAGCGCCGGGACTAGCGGGTGGGACACAGATACGCAGTATTTT
NA	TRBV19	TRBJ1-2	NA	CASSSQGISGYTF	TGTGCCAGTAGTAGTCAGGGAATTTCTGGCTACACCTTC
NA	TRBV4-2	TRBJ2-3	NA	CASSQGLSDTQYF	TGTGCCAGCAGCCAAGGGCTCTCAGATACGCAGTATTTT
NA	TRBV2	TRBJ2-3	NA	CASSDGSTDTQYF	TGTGCCAGCAGTGACGGGAGCACAGATACGCAGTATTTT
NA	TRBV27	TRBJ2-1	NA	CASAVQGRHEQFF	TGTGCCAGCGCCGTACAGGGGAGGCATGAGCAGTTCTTC
few	TRBV12-3/TRBV12-4	TRBJ1-1	NA	CASSYTGNTEAFF	TGTGCCAGCAGTTATACAGGGAACACTGAAGCTTTCTTT
NA	TRBV28	TRBJ2-2	NA	CASSFRGSNTGELFF	TGTGCCAGCAGTTTTCGGGGATCGAACACCGGGGAGCTGTTTTTT
NA	TRBV9	TRBJ2-5	NA	CASSKTGLKETQYF	TGTGCCAGCAGCAAGACTGGGTTAAAAGAGACCCAGTACTTC
NA	TRBV6-2/TRBV6-3	TRBJ2-2	NA	CASSYRGPNTGELFF	TGTGCCAGCAGTTACAGAGGGCCGAACACCGGGGAGCTGTTTTTT
once	TRBV2	TRBJ2-3	NA	CASSESSAIDTQYF	TGTGCCAGCAGTGAGAGCTCCGCAATAGATACGCAGTATTTT